Shown below are 23 T cell receptor beta chains from a single sample sequenced in a study of cytomegalovirus exposure and HLA in healthy donors. In the PCR, 60 Vbeta and 13 Jbeta primers were used. Produced via immunoSEQ multiplex PCR; TCRdb's table is partial and in-frame only. The table lists about 140,000 clones, approximately 82% of them singletons. Sequencing input: PBMCs. The receptors were gathered from a man aged 18 to 29 in good health and CMV-seropositive.

This chain uses TRBV2 with TRBJ1-1; possible D gene TRBD1, 6 bases. CDR1 is SNHLY and CDR2 is FYNNEI in the germline V gene. Trimming removed 5 bases from V and 1 base from J, with 17 bases in between. The length of the CDR3 is 16 residues. The CDR3 nucleotides are TGTGCCAGCAGTCCCCGGGACACTGGAAGGAACACTGAAGCTTTCTTT. This translates into CASSPRDTGRNTEAFF.

This clone was counted a single time. The chain recombines TRBV5-1 with TRBJ1-2; 8 positions match TRBD1. The length of the CDR3 is 16 residues. Losses at the gene ends were 2 bases for V and 4 bases for J; bases not matched to a gene: 10. Germline V lookup: CDR1 SGHRS, CDR2 YFSETQ. This chain's CDR3 is CASSLEPGQAFYGYTF. CDR3 sequence (DNA): TGCGCCAGCAGCTTAGAACCGGGACAGGCCTTCTATGGCTACACCTTC.

To note about this clone: This specimen includes other DNA sequences encoding the same CDR3. The chain joins TRBV7-2 to TRBJ2-5; the D gene is possibly TRBD2 (5 bases). V lost 2 bases to trimming and J lost 5 bases, with 12 bases between them. Germline CDR1 and CDR2: SGHTA and FQGNSA. This CDR3 spans 14 amino acids. This chain's CDR3 is CASSLLLARETQYF. The CDR3 coding sequence is TGTGCCAGCAGCTTACTCCTAGCTAGGGAGACCCAGTACTTC.

This clone showed up just a few times. The V gene is TRBV5-5, the J gene TRBJ1-2; a possible D gene is TRBD1 (6 bases). The CDR3 has 13 amino acids. V was shortened by 0 bases and J by 3 bases, with 6 bases between the two germline ends. Germline CDR1 SGHKS, CDR2 YYEKEE (reference sequence). The CDR3 protein is CASSLDRDYGYTF. The CDR3, as DNA: TGTGCCAGCAGCTTGGACAGGGACTATGGCTACACCTTC.

V usage is TRBV28 and J usage is TRBJ1-2; 7 positions agree with TRBD1. The CDR3 is made up of 14 amino acids. Trimming at V came to 2 bases and at J to 3 bases, leaving 3 bases not matched to a gene. CDR1 MDHEN and CDR2 SYDVKM come from the germline V gene. The CDR3 coding sequence is TGTGCCAGCAGTTTAGCGAGGGGGCACTATGGCTACACCTTC. This sequence encodes CASSLARGHYGYTF.

This CDR3 is CASSIETGAYTF. The CDR3 nucleotides are TGTGCCAGCAGCATCGAGACAGGGGCCTACACCTTC. The chain is built from TRBV7-9 and TRBJ1-2, with TRBD1 identical over 8 bases. Trimming cost V 5 bases and J 10 bases; bases outside gene matches: 6. In germline, CDR1 is SEHNR, CDR2 FQNEAQ (reference sequence). The CDR3 totals 12 residues.

The rearrangement links TRBV29-1 to TRBJ2-1; 8 bases are a match to TRBD2. The trim removed 4 bases at V and 6 bases at J, leaving 5 bases unmatched. Germline CDR1 reads SQVTM; CDR2 reads ANQGSEA. This CDR3 comprises 13 residues. CDR3 residues: CSVARGGLNEQFF. CDR3 coding DNA: TGCAGCGTTGCCCGGGGGGGGCTCAATGAGCAGTTCTTC.

The genes are TRBV13 and TRBJ2-1, with TRBD1 as a possible D gene (8 bases). CDR3 size: 15 residues. The germline CDR1 and CDR2 sequences are PRHDT and FYEKMQ (reference sequence). Trimming took 4 bases from V and 4 from J, leaving 14 bases between them. The CDR3 spells CASSSTGEGYNEQFF. CDR3 DNA sequence: TGTGCCAGCAGCTCGACAGGGGAGGGTTACAATGAGCAGTTCTTC.

The chain carries TRBV7-9 and TRBJ1-1; the match to TRBD1 covers 9 bases. Looked up from germline, CDR1 is SEHNR and CDR2 is FQNEAQ (reference sequence). The trim removed 4 bases at V and 7 bases at J, leaving 4 bases unmatched. The CDR3 has 13 residues. CDR3 residues: CASSSGQGGEAFF. CDR3 nucleotides: TGTGCCAGCAGCTCGGGACAGGGCGGTGAAGCTTTCTTT.

The chain uses TRBV6-5 and TRBJ1-1; D ambiguous. Germline loops: CDR1 MNHEY, CDR2 SVGAGI. The CDR3 totals 14 residues. V was cut by 0 bases and J by 10 bases, with 15 bases left in between. The CDR3 loop is CASSYSSRRVVAFF. In nucleotides, the CDR3 is TGTGCCAGCAGTTACTCGTCGAGGAGGGTTGTAGCTTTCTTT.

For this clone: Compared with germline, one end of the junction differs, possibly owing to a read error. The chain links TRBV7-9 to TRBJ2-7; 8 bases are a match to TRBD2. CDR1 is SEHNR and CDR2 is FQNEAQ in the germline V gene (reference sequence). This CDR3 is 14 amino acids long. The CDR3 is CSSSLDGRGDEQYF. CDR3 sequence (DNA): TGTTCCAGCAGCTTAGATGGGCGGGGGGACGAGCAGTACTTC. Filled out from reference TRBV7-9 and TRBJ2-7, the complete variable domain reads DTGVSQNPRHKITKRGQNVTFRCDPISEHNRLYWYRQTLGQGPEFLTYFQNEAQLEKSRLLSDRFSAERPKGSFSTLEIQRTEQGDSAMYLCSSSLDGRGDEQYFGPGTRLTVT.

V and J are TRBV6-5 and TRBJ1-1, with a possible D match to TRBD1 (6 bases). V lost 2 bases to trimming and J lost 3 bases, with 16 bases between them. The CDR3 consists of 16 residues. Germline V gene sequence: CDR1 MNHEY, CDR2 SVGAGI. The CDR3 is CASSYPTGLQDTEAFF. The CDR3, as DNA: TGTGCCAGCAGTTACCCTACAGGGTTACAGGACACTGAAGCTTTCTTT.

This clone was observed a handful of times. The rearrangement joins TRBV28 to TRBJ1-3; the match to TRBD1 covers 8 bases. The V gene end was trimmed by 6 bases and the J gene end by 0 bases; junction bases not matched to a gene: 13. Germline V gene lookup returns CDR1 MDHEN and CDR2 SYDVKM. This CDR3 is built from 18 residues. CDR3 loop: CASSYRGSTLSSGNTIYF. The CDR3 nucleotides are TGTGCCAGCAGCTACAGGGGGAGTACCCTGAGCTCTGGAAACACCATATATTTT.

This clone was seen a single time. V usage is TRBV6-5 and J usage is TRBJ2-7; 10 nucleotides match TRBD1. This CDR3 contains 14 residues. The V gene's germline CDR1 is MNHEY and CDR2 SVGAGI. J gave up 4 bases and V 4 bases, and 4 bases lay outside the gene matches. The CDR3 is CASSFDRGLYEQYF. CDR3 nucleotides: TGTGCCAGCAGTTTTGACAGGGGGCTTTACGAGCAGTACTTC.

The chain links TRBV9 to TRBJ2-2; maybe TRBD1 (6 bases). Between the trimmed V and J ends, which lost 0 bases and 5 bases, there was a span of 8 bases. The CDR3 sequence is 14 residues long. Germline values: CDR1 SGDLS, CDR2 YYNGEE. The CDR3 nucleotides are TGTGCCAGCAGCGTAGCTAGGGGGACCGGGGAGCTGTTTTTT. It yields the protein CASSVARGTGELFF.

The CDR3 loop reads CASSLIPGTGGDEQFF. The CDR3, as DNA: TGTGCCAGCAGCCTAATACCCGGGACAGGGGGCGATGAGCAGTTCTTC. J is TRBJ2-1 and V is TRBV5-6; 12 bases map to TRBD1. The CDR3 spans 16 residues. V lost 4 bases to trimming and J lost 8 bases; unmatched junction nucleotides: 10. Germline V gives CDR1 SGHDT, CDR2 YYEEEE.

The chain recombines TRBV29-1 with TRBJ2-5; tentatively, D is TRBD2 (6 bases). The J call may be faulty, since TRBJ2-7 better matches the DNA end. The CDR3 extends over 12 amino acids. Germline values: CDR1 SQVTM, CDR2 ANQGSEA. The CDR3 DNA reads TGCAGCGCGACTAGAGATGCTTACGAGCAGTACTTC. Translated: CSATRDAYEQYF.

In its sample, this clone was seen a few times. This chain uses TRBV2 with TRBJ2-7; 12 nucleotides line up with TRBD1. Germline CDR1 is SNHLY and CDR2 is FYNNEI. There are 14 residues in the CDR3. With 4 bases clipped from V and 4 bases from J, the junction kept 2 bases outside the gene matches. Here the CDR3 reads CASSGDRGQYEQYF. In DNA form, the CDR3 reads TGTGCCAGCAGTGGGGACAGGGGGCAATACGAGCAGTACTTC.

The chain carries TRBV27 and TRBJ2-2, with 13 bases fitting TRBD2. CDR1 is MNHEY and CDR2 is SMNVEV in the germline V gene (reference sequence). Germline trimming cut 5 bases from V and 6 bases from J; bases unmatched to any gene: 6. This CDR3 comprises 16 residues. The CDR3 reads CASSVLLAGGPGELFF. CDR3 DNA: TGTGCCAGCAGTGTGTTACTAGCGGGAGGGCCCGGGGAGCTGTTTTTT.

J is TRBJ2-5 and V is TRBV5-4, with 7 nucleotides matching TRBD2. The CDR3 is made up of 19 amino acids. With 1 base clipped from V and 3 bases from J, the junction kept 18 bases outside the gene matches. The V gene's germline CDR1 is SGHNT and CDR2 YYREEE (reference sequence). The CDR3 loop is CASSLPPLLASIREETQYF. Here the CDR3 DNA reads TGTGCCAGCAGCTTGCCCCCCCTACTAGCGAGTATCCGCGAAGAGACCCAGTACTTC.

The chain couples TRBV10-1 to TRBJ1-4, with D hard to call. Per the germline V gene, CDR1 is WNHNN and CDR2 is SYGVQD (reference sequence). V lost 0 bases and J 6 bases, leaving 11 bases between the germline ends. CDR3 length: 15 amino acids. The CDR3 coding sequence is TGCGCCAGCAGTGAGTCTTTGGAGAGTGATGAAAAACTGTTTTTT. It codes for CASSESLESDEKLFF.

The chain combines TRBV2 with TRBJ2-3; D might be TRBD2 (5 bases). The V and J ends lost 4 bases and 5 bases respectively, with 19 bases between them. Per germline, CDR1 SNHLY and CDR2 FYNNEI. The CDR3 consists of 16 residues. CDR3 bases: TGTGCCAGCAGTGTCGAAGTGGGAGACAAGCTAGATACGCAGTATTTT. Its protein product is CASSVEVGDKLDTQYF.

This chain connects TRBV4-1 to TRBJ1-2, with a tentative D call TRBD1 (6 bases). V was pared by 0 bases and J by 3 bases, with 14 bases between. CDR1 and CDR2 from the germline V gene are MGHRA and YSYEKL. The CDR3 covers 16 residues. The CDR3: CASSQDLSDRHYGYTF. CDR3 coding DNA: TGCGCCAGCAGCCAAGATCTCTCGGACAGACACTATGGCTACACCTTC.